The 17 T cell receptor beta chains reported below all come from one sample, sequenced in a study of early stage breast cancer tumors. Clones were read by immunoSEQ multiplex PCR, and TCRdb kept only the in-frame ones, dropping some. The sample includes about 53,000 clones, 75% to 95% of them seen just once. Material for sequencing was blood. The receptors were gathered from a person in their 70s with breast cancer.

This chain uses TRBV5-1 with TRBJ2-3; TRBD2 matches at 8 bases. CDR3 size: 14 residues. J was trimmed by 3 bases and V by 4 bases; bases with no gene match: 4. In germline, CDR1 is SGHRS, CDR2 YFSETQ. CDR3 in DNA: TGCGCCAGCAGCCCGGGACTAGAGACAGATACGCAGTATTTT. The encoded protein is CASSPGLETDTQYF. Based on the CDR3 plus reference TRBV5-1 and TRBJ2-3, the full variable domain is KAGVTQTPRYLIKTRGQQVTLSCSPISGHRSVSWYQQTPGQGLQFLFEYFSETQRNKGNFPGRFSGRQFSNSRSEMNVSTLELGDSALYLCASSPGLETDTQYFGPGTRLTVL.

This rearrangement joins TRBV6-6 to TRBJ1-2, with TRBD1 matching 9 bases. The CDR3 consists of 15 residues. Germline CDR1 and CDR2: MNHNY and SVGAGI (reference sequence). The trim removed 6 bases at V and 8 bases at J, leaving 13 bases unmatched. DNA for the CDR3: TGTGCCAGCAGACGCCTCGGGACAGGGCTGGAGGGCTACACCTTC. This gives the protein CASRRLGTGLEGYTF.

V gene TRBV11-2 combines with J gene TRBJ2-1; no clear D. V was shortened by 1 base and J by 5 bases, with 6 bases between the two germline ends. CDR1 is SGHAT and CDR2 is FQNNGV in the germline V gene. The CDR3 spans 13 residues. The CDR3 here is CASSLGPNNEQFF. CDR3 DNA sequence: TGTGCCAGCAGCTTAGGTCCTAACAATGAGCAGTTCTTC.

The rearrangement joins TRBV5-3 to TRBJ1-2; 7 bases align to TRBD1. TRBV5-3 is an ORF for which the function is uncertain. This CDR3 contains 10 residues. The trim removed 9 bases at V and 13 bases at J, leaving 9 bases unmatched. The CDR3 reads CAKGQDGTTF. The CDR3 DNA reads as TGTGCCAAAGGACAGGACGGAACCACCTTC.

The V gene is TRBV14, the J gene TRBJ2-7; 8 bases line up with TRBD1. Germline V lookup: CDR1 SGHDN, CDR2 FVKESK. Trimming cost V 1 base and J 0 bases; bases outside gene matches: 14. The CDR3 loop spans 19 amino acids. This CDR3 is CASSQGLHPGQVYSYEQYF. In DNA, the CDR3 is TGTGCCAGCAGCCAAGGGTTGCATCCGGGACAGGTGTACTCCTACGAGCAGTACTTC.

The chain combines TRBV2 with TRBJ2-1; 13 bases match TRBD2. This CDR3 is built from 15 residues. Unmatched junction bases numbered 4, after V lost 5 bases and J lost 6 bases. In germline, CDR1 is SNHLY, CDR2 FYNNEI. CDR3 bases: TGTGCCAGCAGTTGGACTAGCGGGGGAAGCAATGAGCAGTTCTTC. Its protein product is CASSWTSGGSNEQFF.

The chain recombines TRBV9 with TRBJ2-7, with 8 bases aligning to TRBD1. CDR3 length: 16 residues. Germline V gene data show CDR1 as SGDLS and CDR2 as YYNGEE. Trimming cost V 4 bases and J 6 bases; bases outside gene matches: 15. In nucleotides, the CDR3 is TGTGCCAGCAGCCCTTATTCGACAGGGGTCGGGCTCGAGCAGTACTTC. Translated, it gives CASSPYSTGVGLEQYF.

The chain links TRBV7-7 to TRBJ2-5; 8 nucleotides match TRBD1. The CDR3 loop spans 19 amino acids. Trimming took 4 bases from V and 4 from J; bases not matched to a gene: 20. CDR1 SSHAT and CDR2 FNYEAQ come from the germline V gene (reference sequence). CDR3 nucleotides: TGTGCCAGCAGCTCGCAGGGGGCGGGTGCTCTCTCCGTAGGAGAGACCCAGTACTTC. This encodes CASSSQGAGALSVGETQYF.

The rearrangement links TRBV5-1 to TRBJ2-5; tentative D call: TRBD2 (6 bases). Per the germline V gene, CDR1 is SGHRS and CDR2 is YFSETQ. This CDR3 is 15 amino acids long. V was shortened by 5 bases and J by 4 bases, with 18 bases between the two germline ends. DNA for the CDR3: TGCGCCAGCAGTAAGACGGACGGGAGATTAGAGACCCAGTACTTC. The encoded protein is CASSKTDGRLETQYF.

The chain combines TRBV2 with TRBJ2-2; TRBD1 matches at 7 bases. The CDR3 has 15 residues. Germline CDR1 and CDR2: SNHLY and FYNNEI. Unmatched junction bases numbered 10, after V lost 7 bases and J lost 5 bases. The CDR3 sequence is CASKRVTGTTGELFF. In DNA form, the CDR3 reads TGTGCCAGCAAACGCGTGACAGGGACGACCGGGGAGCTGTTTTTT.

The CDR3 spells CSVEDSMGGYTF. CDR3 bases: TGCAGCGTTGAAGATTCGATGGGCGGCTACACCTTC. J is TRBJ1-2 and V is TRBV29-1; no firm D call. The germline gives CDR1 SQVTM, CDR2 ANQGSEA. Trimming stripped 0 bases from V and 8 bases from J, with 10 bases between. CDR3 size: 12 residues.

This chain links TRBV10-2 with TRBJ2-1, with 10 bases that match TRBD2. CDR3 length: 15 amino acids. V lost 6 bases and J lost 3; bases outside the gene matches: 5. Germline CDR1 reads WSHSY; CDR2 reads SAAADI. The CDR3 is CASRKREGLYNEQFF. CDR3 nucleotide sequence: TGCGCCAGCAGGAAGCGGGAGGGCCTCTACAATGAGCAGTTCTTC.

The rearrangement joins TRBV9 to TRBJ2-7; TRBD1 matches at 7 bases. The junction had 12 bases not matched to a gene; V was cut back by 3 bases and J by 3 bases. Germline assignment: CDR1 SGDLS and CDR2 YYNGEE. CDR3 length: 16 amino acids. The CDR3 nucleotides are TGTGCCAGCAGCGAAGGGGGCATTGGGGGAGTCTACGAGCAGTACTTC. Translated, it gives CASSEGGIGGVYEQYF.

The CDR3 reads CASSQGQTGWINYGYTF. The CDR3 DNA reads TGTGCCAGCAGCCAAGGGCAAACAGGGTGGATTAACTATGGCTACACCTTC. The V and J genes are TRBV4-2 and TRBJ1-2; a possible D gene is TRBD1 (6 bases). Trimming removed 1 base from V and 1 base from J, with 16 bases in between. Germline V gives CDR1 LGHNA, CDR2 YNFKEQ. This CDR3 contains 17 residues.

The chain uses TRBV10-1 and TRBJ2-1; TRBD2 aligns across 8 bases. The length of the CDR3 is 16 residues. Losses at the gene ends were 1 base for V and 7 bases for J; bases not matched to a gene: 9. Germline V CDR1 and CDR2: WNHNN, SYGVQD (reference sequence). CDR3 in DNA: TGCGCCAGCAGTGAGTTAACCAGCGGGAGTTGGAATGAGCAGTTCTTC. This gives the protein CASSELTSGSWNEQFF.

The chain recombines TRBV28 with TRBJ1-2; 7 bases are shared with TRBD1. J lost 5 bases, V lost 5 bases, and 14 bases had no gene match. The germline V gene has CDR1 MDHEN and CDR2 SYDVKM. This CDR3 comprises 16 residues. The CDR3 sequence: CASSTTRQGPEYGYTF. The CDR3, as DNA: TGTGCCAGCAGTACCACCCGACAGGGACCGGAATATGGCTACACCTTC.

CDR3 in amino acids: CAWRRRGVGTGELFF. The CDR3 DNA reads TGTGCCTGGAGAAGACGGGGGGTAGGCACCGGGGAGCTGTTTTTT. The chain carries TRBV30 and TRBJ2-2; 7 bases are a match to TRBD2. CDR1 GTSNPN and CDR2 SVGIG come from the germline V gene (reference sequence). J lost 4 bases, V lost 3 bases, and 8 bases had no gene match. The CDR3 is 15 amino acids.